The 4 T cell receptor beta chains in this list originate from one sample, sequenced in a study of shared clonotypes between healthy human individuals. Data came from immunoSEQ multiplex PCR; TCRdb stores just in-frame clones and leaves some out. The table shows over a million clones, with about four fifths occurring only once. Input material: memory CD4+ T cells from PBMCs. The subset here: CD45RA-negative fraction. The receptor source for this set is a man between 18 and 35 years old in good health. Some clones in this sample may be carry-over from other donors' samples.

The gene calls are TRBV11-2 and TRBJ2-7; D gene uncertain. Germline values: CDR1 SGHAT, CDR2 FQNNGV. V lost 3 bases, J lost 0 bases, and 9 bases lay in between. This CDR3 has 14 amino acids. CDR3 bases: TGTGCCAGCAGCTTTAACGTCCGCTCCTACGAGCAGTACTTC. Protein product: CASSFNVRSYEQYF.

The chain is built from TRBV6-1 and TRBJ1-4; a weak D match, TRBD1 (5 bases). V lost 6 bases and J lost 8, with 19 bases in between. This CDR3 has 15 amino acids. Germline CDR1 and CDR2: MNHNS and SASEGT. Here the CDR3 DNA reads TGTGCCAGCAGGCGATCGGCAGGGTTGGGGGAAAAACTGTTTTTT. This codes for CASRRSAGLGEKLFF.

This chain uses TRBV15 with TRBJ1-3; D gene uncertain. V lost 0 bases and J lost 0, with 9 bases in between. This CDR3 region has 16 residues. Looked up from germline, CDR1 is LNHNV and CDR2 is YYDKDF (reference sequence). CDR3 DNA: TGTGCCACCAGCAGAGATGAGGTAACCTCTGGAAACACCATATATTTT. Translation gives CATSRDEVTSGNTIYF.

This sequence joins TRBV4-3 and TRBJ1-1; tentatively, D is TRBD1 (5 bases). This CDR3 is built from 15 residues. V was trimmed by 3 bases and J by 4 bases, leaving 15 bases between them. Germline V gene data show CDR1 as LGHNA and CDR2 as YSLEER. CDR3 loop: CASSQRDRGGTEAFF. The CDR3 DNA follows: TGCGCCAGCAGCCAGAGAGACAGAGGTGGCACTGAAGCTTTCTTT.